This passage covers 9 T cell receptor beta chains from one sample sequenced in a study of blood T cells in healthy people across ages. Combining a sample-barcoded 5' primer with a J-beta primer mix, a second PCR ran for roughly 7 to 11 cycles. Via MiXCR, TCRdb re-called the 5' RACE reads, giving one row per CDR3 protein. The data contain hundreds of thousands of distinct CDR3 sequences, roughly 41% of them singletons. Source material: blood. The receptor set was obtained from a woman aged 60-75 years in good health.

This clonotype occurred a few times. The chain recombines TRBV3-1 with TRBJ1-2, with D perhaps TRBD1 (5 bases). The CDR3 length is 12 residues. Trimming pared 8 bases from V and 3 bases from J, leaving 10 bases between. Germline V gene data show CDR1 as LGHDT and CDR2 as YNNKEL (reference sequence). In DNA form, the CDR3 reads TGTGCCAGCCAGGGTAGGGACTATGGCTACACCTTC. It codes for CASQGRDYGYTF.

Only a few counts were recorded for this clonotype. This chain connects TRBV27 to TRBJ2-1; 10 bases match TRBD1. Trimming took 6 bases from V and 3 from J; bases not matched to a gene: 5. The CDR3 contains 15 residues. Germline CDR1 and CDR2: MNHEY and SMNVEV (reference sequence). The CDR3 region has the DNA TGTGCCAGCAGCGGGACAGGGGATTTCTACAATGAGCAGTTCTTC. This gives the protein CASSGTGDFYNEQFF.

The V and J genes are TRBV6-5 and TRBJ2-4; D remains ambiguous. The end of the DNA aligns better with TRBJ2-7, so the J call may be wrong. Germline V CDR1 and CDR2: MNHEY, SVGAGI. This CDR3 comprises 17 residues. For the CDR3, the DNA is TGTGCCAGCGGTTCAAGGGTGTTCCCCCCCTTGGACTACGAGCAGTACTTC. This gives the protein CASGSRVFPPLDYEQYF.

This clonotype was detected many times. The chain employs TRBV18 and TRBJ2-5; 7 nucleotides match TRBD1. Germline V gene lookup returns CDR1 KGHSH and CDR2 LQKENI. The junction had 3 bases not matched to a gene; V was cut back by 3 bases and J by 2 bases. CDR3 length equals 14 residues. CDR3 sequence: CASSPTGIQETQYF. The CDR3 nucleotides read TGTGCCAGCTCACCGACAGGGATACAAGAGACCCAGTACTTC. Complete variable domain (other parts from reference TRBV18 and TRBJ2-5): NAGVMQNPRHLVRRRGQEARLRCSPMKGHSHVYWYRQLPEEGLKFMVYLQKENIIDESGMPKERFSAEFPKEGPSILRIQQVVRGDSAAYFCASSPTGIQETQYFGPGTRLLVL.

This clonotype was detected a few times. This sequence joins TRBV9 and TRBJ2-5, with 9 bases matching TRBD2. The CDR3 loop spans 15 amino acids. V shed 3 bases and J 5 bases; nucleotides not matched to a gene: 8. CDR1 SGDLS and CDR2 YYNGEE come from the germline V gene. The CDR3 reads CASSGVAGGPETQYF. The CDR3 nucleotides read TGTGCCAGCAGCGGGGTCGCGGGAGGGCCGGAGACCCAGTACTTC. Full variable domain (missing parts from reference TRBV9 and TRBJ2-5): DSGVTQTPKHLITATGQRVTLRCSPRSGDLSVYWYQQSLDQGLQFLIQYYNGEERAKGNILERFSAQQFPDLHSELNLSSLELGDSALYFCASSGVAGGPETQYFGPGTRLLVL.

The chain combines TRBV7-2 with TRBJ2-3; 11 bases map to TRBD2. This CDR3 spans 17 amino acids. CDR1 and CDR2 from the germline V gene are SGHTA and FQGNSA. Germline trimming cut 5 bases from V and 6 bases from J; bases unmatched to any gene: 13. The CDR3 sequence: CASSRRLTTSGKDTQYF. CDR3 coding DNA: TGTGCCAGCAGCCGAAGACTGACGACTAGCGGGAAGGATACGCAGTATTTT.

Details on this clonotype: A much larger clone is a single base away; this may be a read error. This chain joins TRBV28 and TRBJ2-2, with D possibly matching TRBD1 (6 bases). This CDR3 has 13 residues. CDR1 is MDHEN, CDR2 SYDVKM, per germline. The V gene lost 6 bases and the J gene lost 4 bases, with 9 bases spanning the gap. The CDR3, as DNA: TGTGCCAGCAGCAACAGGGCCACCGGGGAGCTGTTTTTT. It translates to CASSNRATGELFF.

The chain uses TRBV30 and TRBJ1-2; D remains unclear. Between the trimmed V and J ends, which lost 0 bases and 4 bases, there was a span of 3 bases. Germline V gene sequence: CDR1 GTSNPN, CDR2 SVGIG (reference sequence). The CDR3 contains 11 residues. The CDR3 is CAWSVGYGYTF. CDR3 DNA sequence: TGTGCCTGGAGTGTTGGCTATGGCTACACCTTC.

The gene calls are TRBV18 and TRBJ1-1, with D unresolved. The CDR3 totals 13 residues. Trimming left V 3 bases short and J 5 bases short, with 10 bases between. Germline CDR1 and CDR2: KGHSH and LQKENI. The CDR3 protein is CASSPSGDTEAFF. The CDR3 nucleotides read TGTGCCAGCTCACCGTCAGGAGATACTGAAGCTTTCTTT. Based on the CDR3 plus reference TRBV18 and TRBJ1-1, the full variable domain is NAGVMQNPRHLVRRRGQEARLRCSPMKGHSHVYWYRQLPEEGLKFMVYLQKENIIDESGMPKERFSAEFPKEGPSILRIQQVVRGDSAAYFCASSPSGDTEAFFGQGTRLTVV.